These T cell receptor beta chains were read from a single sample in a study of identical twins. One entry per CDR3 protein results from TCRdb running MiXCR on the 5' RACE reads. The sample has about 530,000 distinct CDR3 sequences, roughly 15% seen once; the top ten hold roughly 0.44%. These data also featured in a second study, about yellow fever vaccine responses in identical twins.

The sequenced sample was CD4+ T cells sorted from blood. These receptors were obtained from a young woman in good health. Both conserved end residues are part of each CDR3. The D gene is left open where the match is weak. Expanded clones get a size class; other rows say once, few or many, or leave the size out.

V	J	D	size	DNA	CDR3
TRBV12-3/TRBV12-4	TRBJ2-1	.	.	TGTGCCAGCAGTGCTGACTATCCGGAGGGGAATGAGCAGTTCTTC	CASSADYPEGNEQFF
TRBV29-1	TRBJ1-1	.	.	TGCAGCGTTGAAGTACGCACTGAAGCTTTCTTT	CSVEVRTEAFF
TRBV5-1	TRBJ2-1	TRBD2	.	TGCGCCAGCAGCTGGGCGGGACTAGCGGGAACCAGCTCCTACAATGAGCAGTTCTTC	CASSWAGLAGTSSYNEQFF
TRBV28	TRBJ2-1	.	few	TGTGCCAGCAGTTTATTGAGGTGGGGGAACTCCTACAATGAGCAGTTCTTC	CASSLLRWGNSYNEQFF
TRBV20-1	TRBJ2-3	TRBD1	.	TGCAGTGCGGCGCCCGGACAGGGCACAGATACGCAGTATTTT	CSAAPGQGTDTQYF
TRBV6-1	TRBJ2-1	TRBD2	.	TGTGCCGTCTCAAGGGAGGGCCCATCTTTGTACAATGAGCAGTTCTTC	CAVSREGPSLYNEQFF
TRBV5-4	TRBJ2-1	.	few	TGTGCCAGCAGCTTGGGACTAGTGTGGGATGAGCAGTTCTTC	CASSLGLVWDEQFF
TRBV5-1	TRBJ2-7	.	.	TGCGCCAGCAGCTCCCCGCGGACAGGGAGGGTCACGGACGAGCAGTACTTC	CASSSPRTGRVTDEQYF
TRBV5-1	TRBJ1-4	.	.	TGCGCCAGCACTCGGGGTGGGGCTACTAATGAAAAACTGTTTTTT	CASTRGGATNEKLFF
TRBV20-1	TRBJ2-1	.	few	TGCAGTGCTAGAAAAGCGAGCTCCTACAATGAGCAGTTCTTC	CSARKASSYNEQFF
TRBV11-1	TRBJ2-7	.	few	TGTGCCAGCAGCTTGTTACCCTACGAGCAGTACTTC	CASSLLPYEQYF
TRBV20-1	TRBJ1-4	.	few	TGCAGTGCTACAGCGGGGGTTATTAATGAAAAACTGTTTTTT	CSATAGVINEKLFF
TRBV4-2	TRBJ2-7	TRBD2	.	TGTGCCAGCAGCCAGACTAGCGGGCCCTTTTACGAGCAGTACTTC	CASSQTSGPFYEQYF
TRBV2	TRBJ2-7	.	.	TGTGCCAGCAGCAAAGACAGATACGAGCAGTACTTC	CASSKDRYEQYF
TRBV6-2/TRBV6-3	TRBJ1-2	.	few	TGTGCCAGCAGTTCGACAAGGAACTATGGCTACACCTTC	CASSSTRNYGYTF
TRBV5-5	TRBJ2-3	TRBD1	.	TGTGCCAGCAGCCTGCCGGGACAGGGGTCAGATACGCAGTATTTT	CASSLPGQGSDTQYF
TRBV6-1	TRBJ2-5	.	few	TGTGCCAGCAGTGCTACGGGACTTATCCAAGAGACCCAGTACTTC	CASSATGLIQETQYF
TRBV20-1	TRBJ2-1	TRBD2	many	TGCAGTGCCCGAGCGGGAGGGCCAGGGAATGAGCAGTTCTTC	CSARAGGPGNEQFF
TRBV29-1	TRBJ1-1	.	few	TGCAGCACGGAGACAGGAGGCACTGAAGCTTTCTTT	CSTETGGTEAFF
TRBV12-3/TRBV12-4	TRBJ2-3	.	many	TGTGCCAGCAGTCCCCAGGGCCGGGGGTTTGCAGATACGCAGTATTTT	CASSPQGRGFADTQYF
TRBV7-9	TRBJ2-2	.	few	TGTGCCAGCAGATCTCGGGCAGCGAACACCGGGGAGCTGTTTTTT	CASRSRAANTGELFF
TRBV7-2	TRBJ2-1	TRBD2	few	TGTGCCAGCAGCTTACCCCGGGGACTAGCGAACAATGAGCAGTTCTTC	CASSLPRGLANNEQFF
TRBV6-1	TRBJ2-1	.	few	TGTGCCAGCAGTGAGAACAATGAGCAGTTCTTC	CASSENNEQFF
TRBV24-1	TRBJ2-2	.	many	TGTGCCACCCGACGGGGGAACACCGGGGAGCTGTTTTTT	CATRRGNTGELFF
TRBV6-1	TRBJ1-5	.	.	TGTGCCAGCAGTCAGATAAGCAATCAGCCCCAGCATTTT	CASSQISNQPQHF
TRBV12-3/TRBV12-4	TRBJ1-2	.	.	TGTGCCAGCAGCTCCGGGACCGTCTATGGCTACACCTTC	CASSSGTVYGYTF
TRBV12-5	TRBJ2-1	.	few	TGTGCTAGTGGTTTGCGGGGTGAGCAGTTCTTC	CASGLRGEQFF
TRBV20-1	TRBJ2-7	TRBD2	.	TGCAGTGCTAGGGCTGGGACTAGCGGGGCCTACGAGCAGTACTTC	CSARAGTSGAYEQYF
TRBV11-1	TRBJ1-1	.	.	TGTGCCAGCAGCTTACCCCCCCAGGGAGGGCTATTGTTTACTGAAGCTTTCTTT	CASSLPPQGGLLFTEAFF
TRBV29-1	TRBJ1-1	.	.	TGCAGCGTCGGGCCGGTCCCGCGGGACACTGAAGCTTTCTTT	CSVGPVPRDTEAFF
TRBV2	TRBJ2-3	.	.	TGTGCCAGCGGCGCGGAGGGGGGCACAGATACGCAGTATTTT	CASGAEGGTDTQYF
TRBV24-1	TRBJ2-2	TRBD2	many	TGTGCCACCAGTGATGCAGCCGGGACTAGCGGGAGCACTGGGGAGCTGTTTTTT	CATSDAAGTSGSTGELFF
TRBV28	TRBJ2-1	TRBD2	few	TGTGCCAGCACCCATATCGGGGGGGGGCCAAATGAGCAGTTCTTC	CASTHIGGGPNEQFF
TRBV3-1	TRBJ2-6	.	.	TGTGCCAGCCGACTCGTGTCTGGGGCCAACGTCCTGACTTTC	CASRLVSGANVLTF
TRBV7-9	TRBJ2-1	.	.	TGTGCCAGCAGCTTGGCGGGATTCTCCTACAATGAGCAGTTCTTC	CASSLAGFSYNEQFF
TRBV29-1	TRBJ2-3	TRBD1	.	TGCAGCGTTGGCCAGGGGGAGAGTGATACGCAGTATTTT	CSVGQGESDTQYF
TRBV28	TRBJ2-1	.	few	TGTGCCAGCAGTTTATTGGTATTCAGCGGAAAACGTGGGAACAATGAGCAGTTCTTC	CASSLLVFSGKRGNNEQFF
TRBV10-1	TRBJ2-7	TRBD2	few	TGCGCCAGCAGTGGGACTAGCGGGAAGGGCTCCTACGAGCAGTACTTC	CASSGTSGKGSYEQYF
TRBV29-1	TRBJ1-1	.	.	TGCAGCGTTGAAAGGGCCGCTCAAACTGAAGCTTTCTTT	CSVERAAQTEAFF
TRBV5-1	TRBJ2-1	TRBD2	few	TGCGCCAGCAGCTTCCGGACTAGCGGGACTTACAATGAGCAGTTCTTC	CASSFRTSGTYNEQFF
TRBV9	TRBJ2-5	TRBD1	few	TGTGCCAGCAGCGCTCACAGGGGACGCCAAGAGACCCAGTACTTC	CASSAHRGRQETQYF
TRBV7-8	TRBJ2-1	TRBD2	few	TGTGCCAGCAGCACGCTCGGGACTAGAGGGCTCAATGAGCAGTTCTTC	CASSTLGTRGLNEQFF
TRBV12-3/TRBV12-4	TRBJ2-1	TRBD2	many	TGTGCCAGCAGTTTCCGAGCGGGAGAGCAGTTCTTC	CASSFRAGEQFF
TRBV2	TRBJ2-7	.	.	TGTGCCAGCAGGGTAGCGGTGCTCACCTACGAGCAGTACTTC	CASRVAVLTYEQYF
TRBV5-1	TRBJ2-7	.	many	TGCGCCAGCAGCCTGGGAGGGGACATCTCCTACGAGCAGTACTTC	CASSLGGDISYEQYF
TRBV20-1	TRBJ1-1	.	few	TGCAGTGCTAGTAAAACGAACACTGAAGCTTTCTTT	CSASKTNTEAFF
TRBV4-1	TRBJ2-1	TRBD2	few	TGCGCCAGCAGCCAAGAGTTGTCTAGCGGGAGTCGAAATGAGCAGTTCTTC	CASSQELSSGSRNEQFF
TRBV6-1	TRBJ1-5	.	.	TGTGCCAGCAGCGGACAAAATAGCAATCAGCCCCAGCATTTT	CASSGQNSNQPQHF
TRBV3-1	TRBJ1-4	.	few	TGTGCCAGCAGCCTTGCACCTGCAACTAATGAAAAACTGTTTTTT	CASSLAPATNEKLFF
TRBV5-1	TRBJ2-2	TRBD1	.	TGCGCCAGCAGCACGGCGAGGGACAGGGTAGGAGGCGGGGAGCTGTTTTTT	CASSTARDRVGGGELFF
TRBV5-1	TRBJ2-3	TRBD1	few	TGCGCCAGCAGCAGGGACAGGGGAACTCCAGATACGCAGTATTTT	CASSRDRGTPDTQYF
TRBV29-1	TRBJ1-1	TRBD1	many	TGCAGCGTTACGACAGGGTACGCGAACACTGAAGCTTTCTTT	CSVTTGYANTEAFF
TRBV3-1	TRBJ1-5	TRBD1	many	TGTGCCAGCAGCCAAAATACAGGGGGGAGCAATCAGCCCCAGCATTTT	CASSQNTGGSNQPQHF
TRBV29-1	TRBJ2-5	.	.	TGCAGCGTTGATCTTATACGGCAGACGGAGACCCAGTACTTC	CSVDLIRQTETQYF